Listed below are T cell receptor beta chains from one sample, sequenced in a study of type 1 regulatory T cells. The antigens of these receptors remain unknown. TCRdb reprocessed the reads with MiXCR, giving one entry per CDR3 protein. Of roughly 62,000 distinct CDR3 sequences in the sample, 62% are singletons; the top ten hold approximately 2%. The source material was cultured non-Tr1 T cells, either the whole culture or a sorted T cell fraction (not recorded which). These receptors originate from a human donor in good health. Both conserved end residues are part of each CDR3. D genes are given only for firm matches. Clone size, where shown, is once, few, many, or a class for clones that have expanded.

clone_size	v_call	d_call	j_call	cdr3_nt	cdr3_aa
-	TRBV5-1	TRBD2	TRBJ2-3	TGCGCCAGCCGACTAGCGGGAGGCCCAGATACGCAGTATTTT	CASRLAGGPDTQYF
few	TRBV4-2	-	TRBJ2-1	TGTGCCAGCAGCCAAGTGAGGGGGGCGGGCTCCTACAATGAGCAGTTCTTC	CASSQVRGAGSYNEQFF
few	TRBV9	-	TRBJ1-1	TGTGCCAGCAGCTCCATGGGGGGAGCTGAAGCTTTCTTT	CASSSMGGAEAFF
-	TRBV28	-	TRBJ1-5	TGTGCCAGCAGTTATTGGGGAGGGACTAGCAATCAGCCCCAGCATTTT	CASSYWGGTSNQPQHF
-	TRBV20-1	TRBD2	TRBJ2-1	TGCAGTGCTAGGCATAGCGGGAGGGTATCAAACAATGAGCAGTTCTTC	CSARHSGRVSNNEQFF
few	TRBV27	TRBD1	TRBJ1-1	TGTGCCAGCAGACCCAGGGGGGCAATGAACACTGAAGCTTTCTTT	CASRPRGAMNTEAFF
-	TRBV18	-	TRBJ1-2	TGTGCCAGCTCACCACAACGGGGACCCTATGGCTACACCTTC	CASSPQRGPYGYTF
-	TRBV20-1	-	TRBJ1-4	TGCAGTGCTAGCGGGGGTGAAAAACTGTTTTTT	CSASGGEKLFF
-	TRBV7-7	-	TRBJ2-1	TGTGCCAGCAGCTTAGAGCACTCCTTTGGGTCATACAATGAGCAGTTCTTC	CASSLEHSFGSYNEQFF
few	TRBV20-1	TRBD2	TRBJ2-3	TGCAGTGCTAACCTCCGTGGGGCGGGAGGGCCACATACGCAGTATTTT	CSANLRGAGGPHTQYF
-	TRBV5-1	-	TRBJ1-1	TGCGCCAGCAGCTTGGTTGGAGAAACCTACACTGAAGCTTTCTTT	CASSLVGETYTEAFF
-	TRBV28	-	TRBJ2-7	TGTGCCAGCGGACGGGTGTACGAGCAGTACTTC	CASGRVYEQYF
-	TRBV6-5	TRBD2	TRBJ2-1	TGTGCCAGCAGTTACTCGAGTCGGTTGTCTAGCGGGAGAAGGGGTGAGCAGTTCTTC	CASSYSSRLSSGRRGEQFF
-	TRBV5-1	-	TRBJ2-1	TGCGCCAGCAGCCCCTTTGAGGTGGGAGGTTACAATGAGCAGTTCTTC	CASSPFEVGGYNEQFF
few	TRBV5-6	TRBD2	TRBJ2-5	TGTGCCAGCAGCTTGGTAGCGGGAGGGTTAAAGACCCAGTACTTC	CASSLVAGGLKTQYF
few	TRBV12-3/TRBV12-4	TRBD2	TRBJ2-2	TGTGCCAGCAGGCGAGCGGGAGTCCACACCGGGGAGCTGTTTTTT	CASRRAGVHTGELFF
-	TRBV3-1	TRBD2	TRBJ2-7	TGTGCCAGCAGCCCCCAACCGGGACTAGCGGGAGGGGAGCAGTACTTC	CASSPQPGLAGGEQYF
-	TRBV5-1	-	TRBJ2-3	TGCGCCAGCAGCCTCGGACAGAGCACAGATACGCAGTATTTT	CASSLGQSTDTQYF
-	TRBV5-3	TRBD1	TRBJ1-1	TGTGCCAGAAGCTTGGCTGACAGGGGAAGTATTAACACTGAAGCTTTCTTT	CARSLADRGSINTEAFF
few	TRBV28	TRBD2	TRBJ2-5	TGTGCCAGCTGCGTTACGGCTAGCGGGAGAGGAGAGACCCAGTACTTC	CASCVTASGRGETQYF
-	TRBV5-6	TRBD2	TRBJ2-1	TGTGCCAGCAGCTCCTTGACTAGCGGGAGGTTCGAGCTCTTC	CASSSLTSGRFELF
-	TRBV9	TRBD2	TRBJ2-1	TGTGCCAGCAGCGGGGGACTAGCGGGAGTAGCTGAGCAGTTCTTC	CASSGGLAGVAEQFF